The clone carrying this TCR beta chain was observed once. The sample's time point: pretreatment peripheral blood. Patients in the study were battling locally advanced or metastatic urothelial carcinoma. This sample stems from a study of PD-L1 blockade in urothelial cancer. Background on the study: Beginning in the mid-2010s, patients received atezolizumab, given as 1,200 mg intravenously every 3 weeks. Bladder-origin urothelial cancer in males covered about nine tenths of the roughly 30 patients. Each participant's history included 0 to 3 prior chemotherapy regimens.

The table came from immunoSEQ multiplex PCR; TCRdb's copy has only in-frame clones and leaves some out. The sample lists over 65,000 clones; 75% to 90% were seen once. CDR3 size: 13 residues. This material consisted of PBMCs, taken around atezolizumab (anti-PD-L1) treatment. V and J are TRBV21-1 and TRBJ2-7; the table's D call, TRBD1, was not checked against the DNA. TRBV21-1 is noted as a pseudogene. This receptor was identified in a man in his 70s with urothelial cancer. The CDR3 DNA reads as TGTGCCAGCAGGAGAGACAGGGAGGTCGAGCAGTACTTC. The encoded protein is CASRRDREVEQYF.